This TCR beta chain came from a study of regulatory T cells in long-lasting Graves disease. Indicated time point: newly diagnosed GD, antithyroid drugs for less than 3 months. PBMCs were the source of the RNA used for TCR sequencing. Germline loops: CDR1 LGHDT, CDR2 YNNKEL (reference sequence). V gave up 4 bases and J gave up 1 base; unmatched junction bases: 3. The CDR3 has 14 amino acids. Combining iRepertoire HTBI primers with Arm-PCR of CDR3 regions, the authors built TCR beta libraries. TCRdb independently ran MiXCR on the multiplex PCR reads; one entry per CDR3 protein. This table holds 450,000 to 650,000 distinct CDR3 sequences, around 16% found once. The sample also formed part of further work on T cells in Graves' hyperthyroidism and ophthalmopathy. That source notes: Uncontrolled infection, other autoimmune disease, pregnancy or lactation disqualified patients from enrolment.

The V gene is TRBV3-1, the J gene TRBJ2-5; TRBD2 aligns across 7 bases. This clonotype was obtained from a woman aged 35-65 years with Graves disease. Sequenced here: peripheral blood mononuclear cells (PBMCs), sampled at new diagnosis, from a patient treated with antithyroid drugs. CDR3 protein: CASSLTSVQETQYF. The DNA of the CDR3 is TGTGCCAGCAGCCTTACTAGCGTCCAAGAGACCCAGTACTTC.